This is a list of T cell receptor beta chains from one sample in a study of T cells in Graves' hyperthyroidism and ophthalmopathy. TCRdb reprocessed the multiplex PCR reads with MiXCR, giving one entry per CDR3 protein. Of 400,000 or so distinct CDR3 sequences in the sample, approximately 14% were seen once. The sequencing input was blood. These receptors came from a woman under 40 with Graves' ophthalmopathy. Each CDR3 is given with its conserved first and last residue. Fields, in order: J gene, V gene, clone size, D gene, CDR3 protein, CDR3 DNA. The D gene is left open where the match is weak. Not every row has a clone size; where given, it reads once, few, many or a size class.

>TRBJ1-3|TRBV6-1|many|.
CASTPPGNTIYF
TGTGCCAGCACCCCGCCTGGAAACACCATATATTTT
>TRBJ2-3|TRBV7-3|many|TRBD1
CASSKWGQGAMGLLADTQYF
TGTGCCAGCAGCAAATGGGGACAGGGGGCTATGGGACTATTAGCAGATACGCAGTATTTT
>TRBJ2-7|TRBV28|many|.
CASSWPGYEQYF
TGTGCCAGCTCTTGGCCGGGCTACGAGCAGTACTTC
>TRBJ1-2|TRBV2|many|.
CASSAWGAPYGYTF
TGTGCCAGCAGCGCCTGGGGCGCCCCCTATGGCTACACCTTC
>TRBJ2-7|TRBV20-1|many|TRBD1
CSAKGQSSYEQYF
TGCAGTGCAAAGGGACAGAGCTCCTACGAGCAGTACTTC
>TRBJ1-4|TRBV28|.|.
CASSLMGVSEKLFF
TGTGCCAGCAGTTTAATGGGGGTTTCCGAAAAACTGTTTTTT
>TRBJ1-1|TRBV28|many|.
CASDSWSGNTEAFF
TGTGCCAGCGACTCCTGGTCGGGTAACACTGAAGCTTTCTTT
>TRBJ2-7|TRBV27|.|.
CASIGFSYEQYF
TGTGCCAGCATTGGTTTCTCCTACGAGCAGTACTTC
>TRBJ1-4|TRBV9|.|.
CASSVGTASNEKLFF
TGTGCCAGCAGCGTCGGAACAGCCAGTAATGAAAAACTGTTTTTT
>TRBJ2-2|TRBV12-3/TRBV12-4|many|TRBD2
CASTLDGGAYTGELFF
TGTGCCAGCACCTTGGACGGGGGGGCTTACACCGGGGAGCTGTTTTTT
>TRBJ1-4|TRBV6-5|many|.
CASSLLEVEKLFF
TGTGCCAGCAGTCTACTGGAGGTTGAAAAACTGTTTTTT
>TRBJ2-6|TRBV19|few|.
CASRNQGSGANVLTF
TGTGCCAGTAGGAATCAGGGTTCTGGGGCCAACGTCCTGACTTTC
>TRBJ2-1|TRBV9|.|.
CASSVDEGGSWNEQFF
TGTGCCAGCAGCGTAGATGAAGGGGGAAGTTGGAATGAGCAGTTCTTC
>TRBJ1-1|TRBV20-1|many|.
CSARVAGRNTEAFF
TGCAGTGCTAGAGTGGCAGGGCGGAACACTGAAGCTTTCTTT
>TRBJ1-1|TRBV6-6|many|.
CASSYSSGGASEAFF
TGTGCCAGCAGTTACTCGTCGGGGGGCGCTTCTGAAGCTTTCTTT
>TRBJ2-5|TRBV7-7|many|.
CASSLEAGRGETQYF
TGTGCTAGCAGCTTAGAAGCAGGACGGGGCGAGACCCAGTACTTC
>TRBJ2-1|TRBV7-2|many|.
CASSLRRYNEQFF
TGTGCCAGCAGCTTAAGAAGGTACAATGAGCAGTTCTTC
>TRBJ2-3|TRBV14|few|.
CASSQELQGTDTQYF
TGTGCCAGCAGCCAAGAACTCCAGGGAACAGATACGCAGTATTTT
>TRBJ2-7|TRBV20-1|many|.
CSAREGKVGQRVFREQYF
TGCAGTGCTAGGGAGGGAAAAGTGGGACAGCGGGTTTTTCGGGAGCAGTACTTC
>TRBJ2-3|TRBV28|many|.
CASSPHPSTDTQYF
TGTGCCAGCAGCCCCCACCCTAGCACAGATACGCAGTATTTT
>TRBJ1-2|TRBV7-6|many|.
CASSLEAGTNYGYTF
TGTGCCAGCAGCTTAGAGGCAGGGACCAACTATGGCTACACCTTC
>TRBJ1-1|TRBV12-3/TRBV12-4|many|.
CASSFPGGSSAFF
TGTGCCAGCAGTTTTCCGGGCGGTTCGTCTGCTTTCTTT
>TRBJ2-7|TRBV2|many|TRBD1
CASQGTAYEQYF
TGTGCCAGCCAGGGGACAGCTTACGAGCAGTACTTC
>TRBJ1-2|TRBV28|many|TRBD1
CASTSQGAGGYTF
TGTGCCAGCACTAGCCAGGGGGCTGGTGGCTACACCTTC
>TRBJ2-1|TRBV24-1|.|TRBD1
CATSGRTGGTDEQFF
TGTGCCACCAGCGGAAGGACAGGGGGTACGGATGAGCAGTTCTTC
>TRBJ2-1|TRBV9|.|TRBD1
CASSAFHRGSFNEQFF
TGTGCCAGCAGCGCGTTTCACAGGGGTTCGTTCAATGAGCAGTTCTTC
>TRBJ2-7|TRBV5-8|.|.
CASSRIGTGYEQYF
TGTGCCAGCAGCCGAATCGGGACTGGCTACGAGCAGTACTTC
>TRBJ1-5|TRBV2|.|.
CASNQDRDSNQPQHF
TGTGCCAGCAACCAGGACCGGGACAGCAATCAGCCCCAGCATTTT
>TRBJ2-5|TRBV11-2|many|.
CASSLEGGSSGETQYF
TGTGCCAGCAGCTTAGAAGGAGGGTCGAGTGGGGAGACCCAGTACTTC
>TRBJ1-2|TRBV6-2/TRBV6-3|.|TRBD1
CASSWGQGDLFTF
TGTGCCAGCAGTTGGGGACAGGGGGATCTCTTTACCTTC
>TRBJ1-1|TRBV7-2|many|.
CASSLVLAGSVVAFF
TGTGCCAGCAGCTTAGTTCTCGCAGGGAGTGTTGTAGCTTTCTTT
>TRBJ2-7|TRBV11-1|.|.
CASSLGDYERYF
TGTGCCAGCAGCCTCGGGGATTACGAGCGGTACTTC
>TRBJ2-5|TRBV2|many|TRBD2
CASSFSGGVQETQYF
TGTGCCAGCAGTTTTAGCGGGGGGGTACAAGAGACCCAGTACTTC
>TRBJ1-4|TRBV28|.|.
CASSPRTAIGEKLFF
TGTGCCAGCAGTCCCCGGACAGCCATAGGTGAAAAACTGTTTTTT
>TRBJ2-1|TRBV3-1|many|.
CASSHLGGEQFF
TGTGCCAGCAGCCATTTAGGGGGTGAGCAGTTCTTC
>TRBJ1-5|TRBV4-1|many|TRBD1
CASSQEPSTGQPQHF
TGCGCCAGCAGCCAGGAGCCCTCGACAGGGCAGCCCCAGCATTTT
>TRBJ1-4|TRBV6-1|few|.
CASSPVGDEKLFF
TGTGCCAGCAGCCCAGTCGGTGATGAAAAACTGTTTTTT
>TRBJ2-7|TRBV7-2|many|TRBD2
CASSPQPGLVHEQYF
TGTGCCAGCAGCCCGCAGCCGGGACTAGTGCACGAGCAGTACTTC
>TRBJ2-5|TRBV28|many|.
CASSLVVTQETQYF
TGTGCCAGCAGTTTGGTAGTCACCCAAGAGACCCAGTACTTC
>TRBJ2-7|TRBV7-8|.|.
CASSISGYLIYEQYF
TGTGCCAGCAGCATCTCAGGGTATTTAATCTACGAGCAGTACTTC
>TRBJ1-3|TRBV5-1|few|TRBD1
CASSSARQGAGNTIYF
TGCGCCAGCAGCTCCGCTCGACAGGGCGCTGGAAACACCATATATTTT
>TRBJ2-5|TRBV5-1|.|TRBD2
CASSFSSGDSQETQYF
TGCGCCAGCAGCTTCTCTAGCGGGGACTCCCAAGAGACCCAGTACTTC
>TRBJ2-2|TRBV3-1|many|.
CASSQGRTNTGELFF
TGTGCCAGCAGCCAGGGACGGACGAACACCGGGGAGCTGTTTTTT
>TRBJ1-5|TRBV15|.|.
CATSEWGNQPQHF
TGTGCCACCAGCGAATGGGGCAATCAGCCCCAGCATTTT
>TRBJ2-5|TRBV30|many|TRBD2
CAWTSSGDETQYF
TGTGCCTGGACCTCTAGCGGGGACGAGACCCAGTACTTC